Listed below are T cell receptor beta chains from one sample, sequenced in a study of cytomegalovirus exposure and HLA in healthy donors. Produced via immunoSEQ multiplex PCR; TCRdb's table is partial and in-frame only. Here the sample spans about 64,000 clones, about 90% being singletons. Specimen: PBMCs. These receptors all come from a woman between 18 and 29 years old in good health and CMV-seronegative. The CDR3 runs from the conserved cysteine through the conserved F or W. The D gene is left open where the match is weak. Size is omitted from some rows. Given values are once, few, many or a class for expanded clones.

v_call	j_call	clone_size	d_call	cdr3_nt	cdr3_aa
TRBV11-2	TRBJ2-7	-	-	TGTGCCAGCAGCTCCCAGGGTTTTGAGGTATACTTC	CASSSQGFEVYF
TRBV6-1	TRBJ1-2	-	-	TGTGCCAGCAGTGAAACCCTTCAACAGGGAAACTATGGCTACACCTTC	CASSETLQQGNYGYTF
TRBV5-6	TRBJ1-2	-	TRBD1	TGTGCCAGCAGCTACCGGGACAGGGATGGCTACACCTTC	CASSYRDRDGYTF
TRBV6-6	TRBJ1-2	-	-	TGTGCCAGCACCCTGGGCCCTGGCTACACCTTC	CASTLGPGYTF
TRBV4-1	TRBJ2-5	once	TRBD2	TGCGCCAGCAGCCAAGATGGGGCGGGAGGTCCAGGGACCCAGTACTTC	CASSQDGAGGPGTQYF
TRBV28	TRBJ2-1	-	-	TGTGCCAGCAGAACAGGGTTTTTGTCCTACAATGAGCAGTTCTTC	CASRTGFLSYNEQFF
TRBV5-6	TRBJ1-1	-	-	TGTGCCAGCAGCTTGAGACAGCTAAACACTGAAGCTTTCTTT	CASSLRQLNTEAFF
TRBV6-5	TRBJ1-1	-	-	TGTGCCAGCAGTGGCTACTCCCCGGGCACTGAAGCTTTCTTT	CASSGYSPGTEAFF
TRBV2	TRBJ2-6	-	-	TGTGCCAGGTCACATGTCTCTGGGGCCAACGTCCTGACTTTC	CARSHVSGANVLTF
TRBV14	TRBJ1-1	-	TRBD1	TGTGCCAGCAGCCAGATGAAAGTAAGTGGGACAGGACCTATGAACACTGAAGCTTTCTTT	CASSQMKVSGTGPMNTEAFF
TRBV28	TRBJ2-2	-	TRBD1	TGTGCCAGCAGCACTACAGGGGGACCCGGGGAGCTGTTTTTT	CASSTTGGPGELFF
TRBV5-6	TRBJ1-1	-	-	TGTGCCAGCAGCTTATCGGGGACTGAAGCTTTCTTT	CASSLSGTEAFF
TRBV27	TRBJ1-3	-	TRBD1	TGTGCCAGCAGCTCCGGGACAGGAGGTTCCCTCTCTGGAAACACCATATATTTT	CASSSGTGGSLSGNTIYF
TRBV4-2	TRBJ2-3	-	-	TGTGCCAGCAGCCAAGCGGAGACAGATACGCAGTATTTT	CASSQAETDTQYF
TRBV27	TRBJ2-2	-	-	TGTGCCAGCAACGGCCCAATTCTCACCCAGGTGGCAGCAAACACCGGGGAGCTGTTTTTT	CASNGPILTQVAANTGELFF
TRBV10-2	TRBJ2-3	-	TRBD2	TGCGCCAGCGAGCGGGGGGCAGATACGCAGTATTTT	CASERGADTQYF
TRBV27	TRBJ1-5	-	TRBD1	TGTGCCAGCAGCCTACAGGGGTCGAATCAGCCCCAGCATTTT	CASSLQGSNQPQHF
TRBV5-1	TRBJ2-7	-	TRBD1	TGCGCCAGTACTACGGGACAGGGGGCGCTTGAGCAGTACTTC	CASTTGQGALEQYF
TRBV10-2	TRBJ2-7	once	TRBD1	TGCGCCAGCAGTGTGACAGGGAATCCCGGCTACGAGCAGTACTTC	CASSVTGNPGYEQYF
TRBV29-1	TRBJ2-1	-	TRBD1	TGCAGCGTTGCCGGGACAGGTTTCAACAATGAGCAGTTCTTC	CSVAGTGFNNEQFF
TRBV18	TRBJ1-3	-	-	TGTGCCAGCTCACTACACGGCGGCCGCTCTGGAAACACCATATATTTT	CASSLHGGRSGNTIYF
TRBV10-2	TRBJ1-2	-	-	TGCGCCAGCGGGAGTACGGGGGAAGCTAACTATGGCTACACCTTC	CASGSTGEANYGYTF
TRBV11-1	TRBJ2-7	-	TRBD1	TGTGCCAGCAGCATCAACAGGGGCTACGAGCAGTACTTC	CASSINRGYEQYF
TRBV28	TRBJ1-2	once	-	TGTGCCAGCAGTCCCCGTGAGACACACTATGGCTACACCTTC	CASSPRETHYGYTF
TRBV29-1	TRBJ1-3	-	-	TGCAGCGTTCTTCCGGGTTTCTCTGGAAACACCATATATTTT	CSVLPGFSGNTIYF
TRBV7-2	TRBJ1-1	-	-	TGTGCCAGCAGCCCACAGGGCCGCACTGAAGCTTTCTTT	CASSPQGRTEAFF
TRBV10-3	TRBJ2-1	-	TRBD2	TGTGCCATCAGTGAGTCGATCGGACTAGCGGGAGGATCCTACAATGAGCAGTTCTTC	CAISESIGLAGGSYNEQFF
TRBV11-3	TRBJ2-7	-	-	TGTGCCAGCAGCAATGGACAAGGCTACGAGCAGTACTTC	CASSNGQGYEQYF
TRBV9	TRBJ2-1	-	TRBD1	TGTGCCAGCAGCGTAGGGGGGACAGGGCTCAATGAGCAGTTCTTC	CASSVGGTGLNEQFF
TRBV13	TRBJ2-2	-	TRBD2	TGTGCCAGCAGCACTTGGAGGACTAGCGGGACGAACACCGGGGAGCTGTTTTTT	CASSTWRTSGTNTGELFF
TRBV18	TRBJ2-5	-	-	TGTGCCAGCCAACAGACAGTCAAAGAGACCCAGTACTTC	CASQQTVKETQYF
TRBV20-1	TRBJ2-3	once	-	TGCAGTGCCCGCGCGCCAGATACGCAGTATTTT	CSARAPDTQYF
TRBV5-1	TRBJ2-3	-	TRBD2	TGCGCCAGCAGCAGGACTAGCGGGGGGGCCGGGGATACGCAGTATTTT	CASSRTSGGAGDTQYF
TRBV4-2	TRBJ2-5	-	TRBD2	TGTGCCAGCAGCCAAGAGGCGGGAGGGAAGACCCAGTACTTC	CASSQEAGGKTQYF
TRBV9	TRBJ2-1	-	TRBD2	TGTGCCAGCAGCCCCCGACTAGCGGGAGGGAATGAGCAGTTCTTC	CASSPRLAGGNEQFF
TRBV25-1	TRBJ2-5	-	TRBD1	TGTGCCAGCAGTCCGGGACAGGGGGCGCGAGAGACCCAGTACTTC	CASSPGQGARETQYF
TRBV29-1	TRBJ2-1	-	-	TGCAGCATAACGAGATCCTCCTACAATGAGCAGTTCTTC	CSITRSSYNEQFF
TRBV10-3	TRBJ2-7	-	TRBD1	TGTGCCGTCGACAGGGGCCACGAGCAGTACTTC	CAVDRGHEQYF
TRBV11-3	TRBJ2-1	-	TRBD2	TGTGCCAGCAGCTCCCCCGGGGGGGACATCAATGAGCAGTTCTTC	CASSSPGGDINEQFF
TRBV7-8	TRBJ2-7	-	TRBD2	TGTGCCAGCAGCTTAGAACTAGCGGGAGGGCCCTACGAGCAGTACTTC	CASSLELAGGPYEQYF
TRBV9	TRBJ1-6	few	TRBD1	TGTGCCAGCAACGTAGAGGGGACAGGGGGCTCACCCCTCCACTTT	CASNVEGTGGSPLHF
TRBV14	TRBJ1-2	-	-	TGTGCCAGCAGCCAAGATCAGGGAGGAAGTGGCTACACCTTC	CASSQDQGGSGYTF
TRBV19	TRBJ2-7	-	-	TGTGCCAGGAACAGGTTCATCCTCAGGTACGAGCAGTACTTC	CARNRFILRYEQYF
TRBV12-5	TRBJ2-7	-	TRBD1	TGTGCTAGTGGTTTGACACCTGGACAGGGGTACCAGTACGAGCAGTACTTC	CASGLTPGQGYQYEQYF
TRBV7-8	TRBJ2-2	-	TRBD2	TGTGCCAGCAGCTCGAGGACTAGCGGGAGTCCCACCGGGGAGCTGTTTTTT	CASSSRTSGSPTGELFF
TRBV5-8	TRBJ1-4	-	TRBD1	TGTGCCAGCAGCTTGGAGGGGGCTGCTAATGAAAAACTGTTTTTT	CASSLEGAANEKLFF
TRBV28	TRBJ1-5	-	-	TGTGCCAGCAGGTCCGTCGGGGGCAATCAGCCCCAGCATTTT	CASRSVGGNQPQHF
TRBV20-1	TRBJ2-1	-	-	TGCAGTCCCCTTGGGGAGAATGAGCAGTTCTTC	CSPLGENEQFF